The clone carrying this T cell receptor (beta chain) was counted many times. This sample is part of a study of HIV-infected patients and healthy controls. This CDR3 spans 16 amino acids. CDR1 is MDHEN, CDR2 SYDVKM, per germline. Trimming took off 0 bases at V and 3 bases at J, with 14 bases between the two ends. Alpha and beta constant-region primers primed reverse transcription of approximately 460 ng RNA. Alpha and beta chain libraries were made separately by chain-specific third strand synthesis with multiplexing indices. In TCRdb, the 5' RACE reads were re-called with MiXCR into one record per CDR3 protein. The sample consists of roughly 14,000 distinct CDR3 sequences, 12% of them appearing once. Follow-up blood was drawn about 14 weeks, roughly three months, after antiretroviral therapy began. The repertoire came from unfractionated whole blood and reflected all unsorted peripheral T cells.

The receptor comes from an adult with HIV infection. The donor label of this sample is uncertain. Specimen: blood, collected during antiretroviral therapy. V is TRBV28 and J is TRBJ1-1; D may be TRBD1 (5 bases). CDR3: CASSLWTGSGDTEAFF. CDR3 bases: TGTGCCAGCAGTTTATGGACGGGGTCGGGGGACACTGAAGCTTTCTTT.